The 16 T cell receptor beta chains reported below all come from one sample, sequenced in a study of blood T cell repertoires in COVID-19. Repertoires were generated with immunoSEQ multiplex PCR, while TCRdb's copy carries only in-frame clones and drops some. The table shows approximately 100,000 clones, with approximately 70% occurring only once. Sequences were obtained from peripheral blood. The receptors stem from a man of 80 years or more with acute or convalescent COVID-19.

The chain links TRBV5-1 to TRBJ1-4; D unresolved. Germline CDR1 and CDR2: SGHRS and YFSETQ. The CDR3 has 15 amino acids. V was trimmed by 0 bases and J by 3 bases, leaving 9 bases between them. Here the CDR3 reads CASSLGTAANEKLFF. The CDR3, as DNA: TGCGCCAGCAGCTTGGGAACAGCAGCTAATGAAAAACTGTTTTTT.

In DNA, the CDR3 is TGTGCCAGCAGTTTCAGGGCGGTGAGAGGCTACACCTTC. Its translation: CASSFRAVRGYTF. V is TRBV28 and J is TRBJ1-2; D is possibly TRBD1 (5 bases). Between the trimmed V and J ends, which lost 3 bases and 8 bases, there was a span of 13 bases. Germline V gene lookup returns CDR1 MDHEN and CDR2 SYDVKM. This CDR3 has 13 amino acids.

This chain joins TRBV7-9 and TRBJ1-5; TRBD1 matches 7 bases. After removal of 5 bases from V and 1 base from J, the junction contained 5 bases not matched to a gene. Germline-derived CDR1 and CDR2 are SEHNR and FQNEAQ (reference sequence). This CDR3 comprises 15 residues. The CDR3 bases are TGTGCCAGCAGCCCTACAGGGGAGAGCAATCAGCCCCAGCATTTT. It yields the protein CASSPTGESNQPQHF.

The chain combines TRBV19 with TRBJ1-1, with a possible D match to TRBD1 (5 bases). V was trimmed by 7 bases and J by 8 bases, leaving 14 bases between them. The V gene's germline CDR1 is LNHDA and CDR2 SQIVND (reference sequence). The CDR3 covers 12 residues. CDR3 residues: CASTPLRGEAFF. CDR3 nucleotide sequence: TGTGCCAGTACTCCCCTACGGGGGGAAGCTTTCTTT.

The V call is TRBV27, the J call TRBJ1-5, with D uncertain. Trimming left V 3 bases short and J 9 bases short, with 18 bases between. Germline V gives CDR1 MNHEY, CDR2 SMNVEV (reference sequence). CDR3 length: 15 amino acids. The CDR3 DNA follows: TGTGCCAGCAGTTTCAGCGGGCGGACCGTTGGGCCCCAGCATTTT. It encodes CASSFSGRTVGPQHF.

The gene calls are TRBV6-5 and TRBJ1-2; TRBD1 matches at 9 bases. The germline gives CDR1 MNHEY, CDR2 SVGAGI. V dropped 7 bases and J dropped 6; count of bases not matched to a gene: 3. CDR3 length: 12 amino acids. CDR3 in DNA: TGTGCCAGCAATGGACAGGGGAATGGCTACACCTTC. Its translation: CASNGQGNGYTF.

The chain joins TRBV15 to TRBJ1-5, with D unclear. V lost 0 bases to trimming and J lost 5 bases, with 14 bases between them. Germline CDR1 LNHNV, CDR2 YYDKDF (reference sequence). CDR3 size: 16 residues. This chain's CDR3 is CATSRDIRRVHQPQHF. Here the CDR3 DNA reads TGTGCCACCAGCAGAGATATTCGGAGGGTCCATCAGCCCCAGCATTTT. The whole variable domain, filled in from reference TRBV15 and TRBJ1-5, reads DAMVIQNPRYQVTQFGKPVTLSCSQTLNHNVMYWYQQKSSQAPKLLFHYYDKDFNNEADTPDNFQSRRPNTSFCFLDIRSPGLGDTAMYLCATSRDIRRVHQPQHFGDGTRLSIL.

This chain connects TRBV6-1 to TRBJ2-7; 11 nucleotides align to TRBD1. J gave up 0 bases and V 4 bases, and 8 bases lay outside the gene matches. Germline assignment: CDR1 MNHNS and CDR2 SASEGT. CDR3 length: 17 residues. DNA for the CDR3: TGTGCCAGCAGTGTTGGACAGGGGGCCACACTCTCCTACGAGCAGTACTTC. This codes for CASSVGQGATLSYEQYF.

The chain recombines TRBV5-1 with TRBJ2-2; D perhaps matches TRBD1 (6 bases). CDR1 and CDR2 from the germline V gene are SGHRS and YFSETQ. V lost 4 bases to trimming and J lost 7 bases, with 17 bases between them. This CDR3 is built from 15 residues. Written as DNA, the CDR3 is TGCGCCAGCAGCCTTAGGACAGACGGTAACGGGGAGCTGTTTTTT. It yields the protein CASSLRTDGNGELFF.

CDR3: CASSIKAGKETQYF. The CDR3 DNA is TGTGCCAGTAGTATAAAAGCGGGAAAAGAGACCCAGTACTTC. This chain joins TRBV19 and TRBJ2-5; 7 nucleotides match TRBD2. J was trimmed by 3 bases and V by 2 bases; bases with no gene match: 3. Germline-derived CDR1 and CDR2 are LNHDA and SQIVND (reference sequence). The CDR3 covers 14 residues.

The V call is TRBV7-3, the J call TRBJ2-6; the D is unclear. V was pared by 3 bases and J by 1 base, with 7 bases between. The CDR3 covers 15 residues. Germline CDR1 is SGHTA and CDR2 is FQGTGA. CDR3 sequence reads: CASSFKSSGANVLTF. The CDR3 DNA reads as TGTGCCAGCAGCTTCAAGAGTTCTGGGGCCAACGTCCTGACTTTC.

The rearrangement joins TRBV6-5 to TRBJ2-3, with a possible D match to TRBD1 (5 bases). Germline-derived CDR1 and CDR2 are MNHEY and SVGAGI. CDR3 length: 15 amino acids. Trimming stripped 5 bases from V and 2 bases from J, with 14 bases between. The CDR3 coding sequence is TGTGCCAGCAGTCAGGGCCCCTCTCCCACAGATACGCAGTATTTT. It is translated as CASSQGPSPTDTQYF.

The V and J genes are TRBV30 and TRBJ2-7; 7 bases line up with TRBD2. In germline, CDR1 is GTSNPN, CDR2 SVGIG (reference sequence). V dropped 0 bases and J dropped 4; count of bases not matched to a gene: 12. This CDR3 is 16 amino acids long. In nucleotides, the CDR3 is TGTGCCTGGAGTGTAGGTTTCGGCGAGGGAGGGTACGAGCAGTACTTC. Translating gives CAWSVGFGEGGYEQYF.

The rearrangement links TRBV6-5 to TRBJ2-1, with D tentatively TRBD2 (7 bases). CDR1 is MNHEY and CDR2 is SVGAGI in the germline V gene. The CDR3 covers 15 residues. Trimming left V 7 bases short and J 9 bases short, with 22 bases between. The CDR3 reads CASKDGGGGPSEQFF. For the CDR3, the DNA is TGTGCCAGCAAGGACGGAGGGGGAGGGCCGAGTGAGCAGTTCTTC.

There are a few counts of this clone. The J gene is TRBJ2-3, the V gene TRBV5-1; 9 bases are a match to TRBD2. CDR1 SGHRS and CDR2 YFSETQ come from the germline V gene. This CDR3 is 17 amino acids long. J was trimmed by 0 bases and V by 6 bases; bases with no gene match: 11. The CDR3 bases are TGCGCCAGCAAAGGACTAGCGTTTTCCCCTAGCACAGATACGCAGTATTTT. Its translation is CASKGLAFSPSTDTQYF.

This chain connects TRBV5-1 to TRBJ1-5; D remains unclear. The V end was cut by 4 bases, the J end by 5 bases, with 10 bases between. Germline assignment: CDR1 SGHRS and CDR2 YFSETQ. There are 13 residues in the CDR3. This CDR3 reads CASSPVGDQPQHF. The CDR3, as DNA: TGCGCCAGCAGCCCGGTCGGGGATCAGCCCCAGCATTTT.